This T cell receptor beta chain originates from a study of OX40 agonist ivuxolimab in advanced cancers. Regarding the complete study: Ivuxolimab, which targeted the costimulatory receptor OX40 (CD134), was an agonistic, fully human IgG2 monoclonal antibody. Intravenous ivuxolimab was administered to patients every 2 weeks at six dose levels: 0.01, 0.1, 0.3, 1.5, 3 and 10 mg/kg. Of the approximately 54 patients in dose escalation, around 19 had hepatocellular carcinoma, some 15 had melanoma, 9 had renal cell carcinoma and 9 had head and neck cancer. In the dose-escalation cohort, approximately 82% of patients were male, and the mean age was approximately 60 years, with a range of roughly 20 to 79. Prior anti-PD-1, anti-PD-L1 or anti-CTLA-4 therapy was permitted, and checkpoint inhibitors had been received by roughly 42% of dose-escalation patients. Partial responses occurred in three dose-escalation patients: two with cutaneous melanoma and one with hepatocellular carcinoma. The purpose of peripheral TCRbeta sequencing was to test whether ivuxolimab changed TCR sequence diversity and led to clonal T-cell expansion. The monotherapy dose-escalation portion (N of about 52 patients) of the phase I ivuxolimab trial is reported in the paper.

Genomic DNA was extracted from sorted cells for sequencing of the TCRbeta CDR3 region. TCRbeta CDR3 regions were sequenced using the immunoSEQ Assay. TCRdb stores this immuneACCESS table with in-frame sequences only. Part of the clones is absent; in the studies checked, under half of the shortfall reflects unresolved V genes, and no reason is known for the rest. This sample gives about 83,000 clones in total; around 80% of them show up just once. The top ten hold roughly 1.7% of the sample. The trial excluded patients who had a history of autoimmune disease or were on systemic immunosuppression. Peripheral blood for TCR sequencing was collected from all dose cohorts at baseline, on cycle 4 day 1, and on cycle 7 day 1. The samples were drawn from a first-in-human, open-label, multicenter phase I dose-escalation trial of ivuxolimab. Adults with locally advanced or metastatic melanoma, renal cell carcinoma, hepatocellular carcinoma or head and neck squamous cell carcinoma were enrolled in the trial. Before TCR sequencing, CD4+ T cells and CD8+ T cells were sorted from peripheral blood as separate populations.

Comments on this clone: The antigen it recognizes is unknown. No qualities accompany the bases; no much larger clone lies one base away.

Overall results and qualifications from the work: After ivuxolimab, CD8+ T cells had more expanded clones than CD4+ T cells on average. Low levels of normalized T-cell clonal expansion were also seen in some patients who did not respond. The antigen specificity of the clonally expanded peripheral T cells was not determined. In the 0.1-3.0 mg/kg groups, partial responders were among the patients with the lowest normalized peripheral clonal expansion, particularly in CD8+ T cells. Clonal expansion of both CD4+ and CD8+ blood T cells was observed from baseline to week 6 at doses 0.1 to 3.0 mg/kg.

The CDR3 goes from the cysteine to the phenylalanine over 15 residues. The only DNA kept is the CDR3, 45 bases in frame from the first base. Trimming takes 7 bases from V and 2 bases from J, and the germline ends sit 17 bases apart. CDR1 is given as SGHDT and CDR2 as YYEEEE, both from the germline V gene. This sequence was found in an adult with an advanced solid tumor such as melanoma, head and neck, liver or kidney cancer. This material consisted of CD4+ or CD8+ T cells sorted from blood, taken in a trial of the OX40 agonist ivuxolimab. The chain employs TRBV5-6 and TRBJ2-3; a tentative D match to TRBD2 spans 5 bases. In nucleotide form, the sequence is TGTGCCAGCTCCATCCCCGGGGTCCTCACAGATACGCAGTATTTT. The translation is CASSIPGVLTDTQYF.